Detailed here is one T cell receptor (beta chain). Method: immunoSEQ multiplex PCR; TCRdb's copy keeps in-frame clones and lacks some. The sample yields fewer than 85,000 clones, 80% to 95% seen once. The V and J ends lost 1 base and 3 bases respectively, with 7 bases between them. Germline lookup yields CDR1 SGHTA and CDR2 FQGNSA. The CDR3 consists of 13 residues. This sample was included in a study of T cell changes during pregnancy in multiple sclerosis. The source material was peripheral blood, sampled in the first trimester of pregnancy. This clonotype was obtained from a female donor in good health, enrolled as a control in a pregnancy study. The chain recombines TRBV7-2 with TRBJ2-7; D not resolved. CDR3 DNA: TGTGCCAGCAGCTTAGGTGGCCTCTACGAGCAGTACTTC. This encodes CASSLGGLYEQYF.